These T cell receptor beta chains were read from a single sample in a study of blood T cell repertoires in COVID-19. TCRdb keeps only in-frame clones here, not all; method: immunoSEQ multiplex PCR. Of approximately 400,000 clones listed, approximately 89% were seen once; the top ten hold 10% to 15%. Sequenced: peripheral blood. These receptors originate from a woman aged 50 to 65 with COVID-19, enrolled during active disease. Each CDR3 is given with its conserved first and last residue. The D gene is left open where the match is weak. A row's size may be missing; if present it is once, few, many or a size class.

clone_size j_call v_call d_call cdr3_aa cdr3_nt
. TRBJ1-4 TRBV28 . CASGSNEKLFF TGTGCCAGCGGCAGTAATGAAAAACTGTTTTTT
. TRBJ2-7 TRBV21-1 . CAGSPSLAQYF TGTGCCGGTTCCCCGTCCTTGGCGCAGTACTTC
. TRBJ1-1 TRBV5-1 TRBD1 CASSLVQGGNTEAFF TGCGCCAGCAGCTTGGTACAGGGGGGGAACACTGAAGCTTTCTTT
. TRBJ1-2 TRBV7-2 . CASGPRHRDYGYTF TGTGCCAGCGGCCCTCGCCACAGGGACTATGGCTACACCTTC
. TRBJ2-3 TRBV28 . CASSPGFLNADTQYF TGTGCCAGCAGTCCAGGGTTTTTGAACGCAGATACGCAGTATTTT
. TRBJ1-1 TRBV5-1 . CASSWGRGATLTQAFF TGCGCCAGCAGCTGGGGGCGAGGGGCGACCTTGACCCAAGCTTTCTTT
. TRBJ2-7 TRBV18 TRBD1 CASSLLVPGQEYEQYF TGTGCCAGCTCACTATTAGTCCCGGGACAGGAATACGAGCAGTACTTC
. TRBJ1-1 TRBV5-1 . CASSGPGQGNTEAFF TGCGCCAGCAGCGGCCCGGGCCAGGGGAACACTGAAGCTTTCTTT
. TRBJ1-5 TRBV30 . CAWSLGSSPAQHF TGTGCCTGGAGTCTGGGCAGCTCCCCAGCCCAGCATTTT
. TRBJ2-7 TRBV6-5 TRBD1 CASSTGQGSHEQYF TGTGCCAGCAGCACGGGACAGGGTTCCCACGAGCAGTACTTC
. TRBJ2-5 TRBV24-1 . CATSDDRKQGGQETQYF TGTGCCACCAGTGATGACCGAAAACAGGGCGGCCAAGAGACCCAGTACTTC
few TRBJ1-4 TRBV4-1 . CASSPFSGGSEKLFF TGCGCCAGCAGCCCCTTTTCTGGGGGCAGTGAAAAACTGTTTTTT
once TRBJ1-2 TRBV27 . CASSLTANYGYTF TGTGCCAGCAGTTTGACAGCTAACTATGGCTACACCTTC
. TRBJ1-3 TRBV18 . CASSPRGLEAGNTIYF TGTGCCAGCTCACCACGAGGGTTGGAAGCTGGAAACACCATATATTTT